These 28 T cell receptor beta chains were all obtained from the same sample, sequenced in a study of T cell responses to AZD1222 COVID-19 vaccine. TCRdb's table, derived via immunoSEQ multiplex PCR, lists solely in-frame clones and lacks some. The sample shows 130,000 or so clones, approximately 85% of them seen only once. Sequenced material: peripheral blood, taken on day 0 of AZD1222 vaccination. The receptors stem from an adult in good health.

The chain has TRBV14 and TRBJ1-1; D ambiguous. Trimming removed 1 base at V and 6 bases at J, with 6 bases between. This CDR3 is built from 12 residues. Germline V gene lookup returns CDR1 SGHDN and CDR2 FVKESK. CDR3 residues: CASSQGWAEAFF. In DNA, the CDR3 is TGTGCCAGCAGCCAAGGGTGGGCTGAAGCTTTCTTT.

The V call is TRBV6-1, the J call TRBJ2-1; 11 bases map to TRBD1. V shed 3 bases, J shed 6 bases, and the junction held 4 bases outside the gene matches. The CDR3 covers 15 residues. The germline V gene encodes CDR1 MNHNS and CDR2 SASEGT. The CDR3 DNA sequence: TGTGCCAGCAGTGACGGACAGGGGGCCCTCAATGAGCAGTTCTTC. It yields the protein CASSDGQGALNEQFF.

The genes are TRBV5-6 and TRBJ2-7, with D hard to call. There are 16 residues in the CDR3. The V end was cut by 4 bases, the J end by 0 bases, with 17 bases between. CDR1 and CDR2 from the germline V gene are SGHDT and YYEEEE. As DNA, the CDR3 is TGTGCCAGCAGCCCTAACCCTCTGGGCTTCTCCTACGAGCAGTACTTC. It translates to CASSPNPLGFSYEQYF. Full variable domain (missing parts from reference TRBV5-6 and TRBJ2-7): DAGVTQSPTHLIKTRGQQVTLRCSPKSGHDTVSWYQQALGQGPQFIFQYYEEEERQRGNFPDRFSGHQFPNYSSELNVNALLLGDSALYLCASSPNPLGFSYEQYFGPGTRLTVT.

The V and J genes are TRBV30 and TRBJ1-2, with a tentative D call TRBD1 (6 bases). Germline V gene data show CDR1 as GTSNPN and CDR2 as SVGIG (reference sequence). The CDR3 is 12 residues long. Deletions cut 0 bases from V and 8 bases from J, with 10 bases between. CDR3 nucleotide sequence: TGTGCCTGGAGTGTGAACAGGGTCGGCTACACCTTC. Translated, it gives CAWSVNRVGYTF.

This chain joins TRBV29-1 and TRBJ1-2; D not certain. Deletions cut 1 base from V and 4 bases from J, with 13 bases between. This CDR3 has 14 residues. Germline CDR1 reads SQVTM; CDR2 reads ANQGSEA. CDR3 loop: CSVEGAGRGYGYTF. The CDR3 nucleotides read TGCAGCGTTGAAGGGGCAGGTCGGGGCTATGGCTACACCTTC.

The chain is built from TRBV6-5 and TRBJ1-1; no reliable D call. The germline CDR1 and CDR2 sequences are MNHEY and SVGAGI. Trimming shortened V by 1 base and J by 8 bases, and 17 bases separated the two germline ends. The CDR3 spans 15 residues. The CDR3 nucleotides read TGTGCCAGCAGTTACTTCGGAGGAGGGAAAGCCGAAGCTTTCTTT. It yields the protein CASSYFGGGKAEAFF.

The DNA of the CDR3 is TGTGCCAGTAGCCCTCCTTCGTCGGGTTCAGAGGGTTCACCCCTCCACTTT. This sequence encodes CASSPPSSGSEGSPLHF. The chain employs TRBV19 and TRBJ1-6; D not resolved. V lost 6 bases and J lost 9, with 24 bases in between. The germline gives CDR1 LNHDA, CDR2 SQIVND (reference sequence). The CDR3 extends over 17 amino acids.

CDR3 residues: CAWRKQGGPQHF. In DNA, the CDR3 is TGTGCCTGGAGGAAACAAGGAGGGCCCCAGCATTTT. This chain uses TRBV30 with TRBJ1-5; D remains unclear. V lost 3 bases and J lost 9, with 12 bases in between. The CDR3 is 12 residues long. From germline, CDR1 is GTSNPN and CDR2 SVGIG (reference sequence).

V gene TRBV29-1 combines with J gene TRBJ2-7, with D unresolved. CDR1 SQVTM and CDR2 ANQGSEA come from the germline V gene. V lost 6 bases and J 0 bases, leaving 9 bases between the germline ends. CDR3 length: 12 amino acids. CDR3 in DNA: TGCAGCGTCCGCTTAAACTCCTACGAGCAGTACTTC. This translates into CSVRLNSYEQYF.

This clone appeared once. The chain has TRBV28 and TRBJ1-2; D unclear. The germline V gene has CDR1 MDHEN and CDR2 SYDVKM. The CDR3 spans 15 residues. Trimming left V 5 bases short and J 4 bases short, with 17 bases between. The CDR3 region is CASSAVPKGGYGYTF. CDR3 nucleotide sequence: TGTGCCAGCAGTGCGGTTCCAAAGGGAGGCTATGGCTACACCTTC.

J is TRBJ2-2 and V is TRBV10-3; 7 bases map to TRBD1. Per the germline V gene, CDR1 is ENHRY and CDR2 is SYGVKD. The CDR3 consists of 16 residues. V lost 7 bases and J lost 2; bases outside the gene matches: 10. CDR3 region: CAINLDRARNTGELFF. CDR3 coding DNA: TGTGCCATCAACCTCGACAGGGCACGAAACACCGGGGAGCTGTTTTTT.

The chain employs TRBV11-1 and TRBJ2-7, with unresolved D. The CDR3 runs to 12 residues. V shed 5 bases and J shed 0 bases, with 5 bases lying between them. Germline CDR1 is SGHAT and CDR2 is FQDESV (reference sequence). CDR3 protein: CASSADSYEQYF. CDR3 sequence (DNA): TGTGCCAGCAGCGCCGACTCCTACGAGCAGTACTTC. Drawing the rest from reference TRBV11-1 and TRBJ2-7, the complete variable domain is EAEVAQSPRYKITEKSQAVAFWCDPISGHATLYWYRQILGQGPELLVQFQDESVVDDSQLPKDRFSAERLKGVDSTLKIQPAELGDSAMYLCASSADSYEQYFGPGTRLTVT.

The chain joins TRBV5-4 to TRBJ1-4, with 7 nucleotides matching TRBD1. From germline, CDR1 is SGHNT and CDR2 YYREEE (reference sequence). The CDR3 is 14 residues long. Trimming took 5 bases from V and 3 from J; bases not matched to a gene: 4. CDR3 sequence (DNA): TGTGCCAGCAGTTCGGGACAGTCTAATGAAAAACTGTTTTTT. The encoded protein is CASSSGQSNEKLFF.

CDR3 coding DNA: TGTGCCAGCAGCATACTAGCGGGCACCGGGGAGCTGTTTTTT. It codes for CASSILAGTGELFF. The chain combines TRBV7-2 with TRBJ2-2; 9 positions match TRBD2. CDR3 length equals 14 residues. In germline, CDR1 is SGHTA, CDR2 FQGNSA. The trim removed 5 bases at V and 4 bases at J, leaving 2 bases unmatched. Drawing the rest from reference TRBV7-2 and TRBJ2-2, the complete variable domain is GAGVSQSPSNKVTEKGKDVELRCDPISGHTALYWYRQSLGQGLEFLIYFQGNSAPDKSGLPSDRFSAERTGGSVSTLTIQRTQQEDSAVYLCASSILAGTGELFFGEGSRLTVL.

The CDR3 spells CASSPELSGLEAFF. For the CDR3, the DNA is TGTGCCAGCAGTCCGGAACTCAGTGGCCTTGAAGCTTTCTTT. The chain combines TRBV27 with TRBJ1-1; D remains unclear. Trimming shortened V by 5 bases and J by 7 bases, and 17 bases separated the two germline ends. The CDR3 covers 14 residues. Germline V CDR1 and CDR2: MNHEY, SMNVEV (reference sequence).

The chain carries TRBV3-1 (or the pseudogene TRBV3-2) and TRBJ1-2, with TRBD1 matching over 7 bases. CDR1 is LGHDT and CDR2 is YNNKEL in the germline V gene (reference sequence). CDR3 size: 14 residues. V shed 5 bases and J 2 bases; nucleotides not matched to a gene: 5. CDR3 loop: CASSTTGANYGYTF. For the CDR3, the DNA is TGTGCCAGCAGCACAACAGGGGCCAACTATGGCTACACCTTC.

The V and J genes are TRBV7-9 and TRBJ2-7; D call uncertain. There are 13 residues in the CDR3. Germline V gene sequence: CDR1 SEHNR, CDR2 FQNEAQ (reference sequence). V was clipped by 5 bases and J by 2 bases, with 10 bases between them. This chain's CDR3 is CASSPTATYEQYF. Written as DNA, the CDR3 is TGTGCCAGCAGCCCGACTGCTACCTACGAGCAGTACTTC.

The sample holds a few counts of this clone. J is TRBJ1-2 and V is TRBV4-1, with D tentatively TRBD1 (5 bases). V lost 0 bases, J lost 4 bases, and 15 bases lay in between. The V gene's germline CDR1 is MGHRA and CDR2 YSYEKL. There are 16 residues in the CDR3. The DNA of the CDR3 is TGCGCCAGCAGCCAAGATCAGGGTAGTGTCGGCTATGGCTACACCTTC. Its translation is CASSQDQGSVGYGYTF.

This clone was detected a few times. The chain has TRBV25-1 and TRBJ2-1, with 9 positions matching TRBD2. The germline CDR1 and CDR2 sequences are MGHDK and SYGVNS. Trimming cost V 4 bases and J 8 bases; bases outside gene matches: 15. This CDR3 is built from 17 residues. CDR3 sequence reads: CASSGRGRLAGNDEQFF. The DNA for the CDR3 is TGTGCCAGCAGTGGGCGGGGGCGGCTAGCGGGGAACGATGAGCAGTTCTTC.

The chain links TRBV5-4 to TRBJ2-2; tentative D call: TRBD2 (6 bases). This CDR3 has 16 residues. Per the germline V gene, CDR1 is SGHNT and CDR2 is YYREEE (reference sequence). Trimming took off 3 bases at V and 2 bases at J, with 14 bases between the two ends. CDR3 residues: CASSSGETRNTGELFF. The CDR3 DNA sequence: TGTGCCAGCAGCTCGGGGGAAACTAGAAACACCGGGGAGCTGTTTTTT.

The CDR3 reads CASSLTSGGHPEQYF. The CDR3 DNA follows: TGCGCCAGCAGCTTGACCAGCGGGGGGCACCCCGAGCAGTACTTC. V gene TRBV5-1 combines with J gene TRBJ2-7, with 9 bases matching TRBD2. CDR3 length: 15 residues. In germline, CDR1 is SGHRS, CDR2 YFSETQ. Trimming took 1 base from V and 6 from J; bases not matched to a gene: 8. Full variable domain (missing parts from reference TRBV5-1 and TRBJ2-7): KAGVTQTPRYLIKTRGQQVTLSCSPISGHRSVSWYQQTPGQGLQFLFEYFSETQRNKGNFPGRFSGRQFSNSRSEMNVSTLELGDSALYLCASSLTSGGHPEQYFGPGTRLTVT.

This rearrangement joins TRBV7-8 to TRBJ1-2; D perhaps matches TRBD1 (6 bases). The CDR3 contains 13 residues. With 2 bases removed from V and 8 bases from J, the gap between germline ends came to 12 bases. Germline CDR1 SGHVS, CDR2 FQNEAQ. The CDR3 is CASSLSGQRGYTF. DNA of the CDR3: TGTGCCAGCAGCTTAAGCGGACAGAGGGGCTACACCTTC.

This sequence joins TRBV5-4 and TRBJ2-3, with 12 bases identical to TRBD2. Looked up from germline, CDR1 is SGHNT and CDR2 is YYREEE (reference sequence). This CDR3 is 16 amino acids long. With V trimmed by 4 bases and J by 1 base, 4 bases remained unmatched. CDR3 region: CASSQRTSGGTDTQYF. The CDR3 DNA follows: TGTGCCAGCAGCCAGAGGACTAGCGGGGGCACAGATACGCAGTATTTT.

This chain joins TRBV19 and TRBJ2-7; 7 bases are shared with TRBD1. The CDR3 consists of 17 residues. Germline-derived CDR1 and CDR2 are LNHDA and SQIVND (reference sequence). The V and J ends lost 3 bases and 3 bases, in that order; junction bases with no gene match: 14. CDR3 in amino acids: CASSIPTDRAQYYEQYF. CDR3 nucleotides: TGTGCCAGTAGTATCCCGACCGACAGGGCTCAGTACTACGAGCAGTACTTC.

V gene TRBV29-1 combines with J gene TRBJ2-6; 8 bases agree with TRBD1. Germline V gene data show CDR1 as SQVTM and CDR2 as ANQGSEA. This CDR3 contains 17 residues. With V trimmed by 5 bases and J by 0 bases, 9 bases remained unmatched. CDR3 bases: TGCAGCGTTCTACCGGGACAGGTGTTCTCTGGGGCCAACGTCCTGACTTTC. Residues: CSVLPGQVFSGANVLTF.

The V gene is TRBV5-1, the J gene TRBJ1-1; the match to TRBD1 covers 9 bases. The V and J ends lost 5 bases and 0 bases, in that order; junction bases with no gene match: 8. CDR3 length equals 16 residues. CDR1 SGHRS and CDR2 YFSETQ come from the germline V gene. CDR3 region: CASSDPRQGVNTEAFF. CDR3 bases: TGCGCCAGCAGTGACCCCCGACAGGGGGTGAACACTGAAGCTTTCTTT.

Only a few counts were recorded for this clone. The chain couples TRBV5-4 to TRBJ2-2; 14 nucleotides line up with TRBD2. Germline loops: CDR1 SGHNT, CDR2 YYREEE (reference sequence). The CDR3 is 17 residues long. The ends lost 5 bases at V and 4 bases at J; junction bases unmatched: 7. The chain's CDR3 is CASSPGLAGATTGELFF. DNA of the CDR3: TGTGCCAGCAGTCCGGGACTAGCGGGAGCCACCACCGGGGAGCTGTTTTTT. The whole variable domain, filled in from reference TRBV5-4 and TRBJ2-2, reads ETGVTQSPTHLIKTRGQQVTLRCSSQSGHNTVSWYQQALGQGPQFIFQYYREEENGRGNFPPRFSGLQFPNYSSELNVNALELDDSALYLCASSPGLAGATTGELFFGEGSRLTVL.

The V call is TRBV7-2, the J call TRBJ1-3; 8 bases match TRBD1. Germline V gene sequence: CDR1 SGHTA, CDR2 FQGNSA. The CDR3 extends over 14 amino acids. Unmatched junction bases numbered 4, after V lost 3 bases and J lost 6 bases. DNA for the CDR3: TGTGCCAGCAGCTTCACAGGGGGAGAAAACACCATATATTTT. Translation: CASSFTGGENTIYF. Using reference TRBV7-2 and TRBJ1-3 for the parts outside the CDR3, the full variable domain is GAGVSQSPSNKVTEKGKDVELRCDPISGHTALYWYRQSLGQGLEFLIYFQGNSAPDKSGLPSDRFSAERTGGSVSTLTIQRTQQEDSAVYLCASSFTGGENTIYFGEGSWLTVV.